Here is one T cell receptor beta chain with its context. Its antigen is unknown. 13 Jbeta primers and 60 Vbeta primers were used for the PCR. Original methodology: Later, some 75 million unique TCR beta chains were counted in an analysis, and approximately 10 million of them were shared. Assay: immunoSEQ multiplex PCR; the TCRdb copy retains only in-frame clones and omits some. The V and J calls and clone size were taken over from that table, and D and trimming were inferred from the DNA. This repertoire shows 100,000 or so clones, roughly 78% found once; its top ten account for over 3%. This sample is part of a study of cytomegalovirus exposure and HLA in healthy donors. Study at large: An analysis done earlier identified about 120 million unique TCR beta sequences from about 180 million T cells. Study-wide results and limits: The number of N-insertions in an Asian-associated ancestry cluster was reportedly below the approximately 690-donor mean in a later analysis.

Germline CDR1 MNHEY, CDR2 SVGAGI. This CDR3 has 14 residues. Deletions cut 7 bases from V and 5 bases from J, with 14 bases between. The genes are TRBV6-5 and TRBJ2-2; the D is unclear. The sequencing input was PBMCs. The receptor's source is a middle-aged woman in good health and CMV-seronegative. The CDR3 loop reads CASTEDLFTGELFF. The CDR3 coding sequence is TGTGCCAGCACCGAAGACTTGTTTACCGGGGAGCTGTTTTTT.